Following are 7 T cell receptor beta chains from one sample sequenced in a study of technical replicates of blood from a few donors. The table came from immunoSEQ multiplex PCR; TCRdb's copy has only in-frame clones and leaves some out. Of about 80,000 clones listed, roughly 94% are singletons. The sample was T cells isolated from PBMCs. The receptors were gathered from a human donor in good health.

The chain recombines TRBV5-1 with TRBJ2-7; D not certain. V was cut by 4 bases and J by 2 bases, with 13 bases left in between. The CDR3 extends over 14 amino acids. Germline CDR1 SGHRS, CDR2 YFSETQ. CDR3 DNA: TGCGCCAGCAGCCCCGACTCCAGCGCCTACGAGCAGTACTTC. Translating it yields CASSPDSSAYEQYF.

The chain carries TRBV7-2 and TRBJ2-1, with 10 bases lining up with TRBD2. This CDR3 spans 15 amino acids. Trimming removed 6 bases from V and 9 bases from J; junction bases left unmatched: 11. Germline CDR1 is SGHTA and CDR2 is FQGNSA. This CDR3 reads CASSYTLAGAGEQFF. CDR3 bases: TGTGCCAGCAGTTACACCCTAGCGGGAGCCGGTGAGCAGTTCTTC.

This chain uses TRBV13 with TRBJ1-1, with TRBD1 matching 8 bases. V was clipped by 4 bases and J by 4 bases; unmatched bases: 8. This CDR3 contains 15 residues. CDR1 and CDR2 (germline): PRHDT, FYEKMQ (reference sequence). DNA for the CDR3: TGTGCCAGCAGCTCAAGGGAGCAGGGGGCCACTGAAGCTTTCTTT. It specifies CASSSREQGATEAFF.

The V gene is TRBV19, the J gene TRBJ2-1; the match to TRBD2 covers 12 bases. V trimming: 9 bases; J trimming: 7 bases; junction bases outside the gene matches: 10. Germline V gene lookup returns CDR1 LNHDA and CDR2 SQIVND (reference sequence). There are 15 residues in the CDR3. For the CDR3, the DNA is TGTGCCAGCCAGAGACTAGCGGGAGAGAAGAATGAGCAGTTCTTC. It yields the protein CASQRLAGEKNEQFF.

DNA of the CDR3: TGTGCCAGCTCAATGAGTAATGAAAAACTGTTTTTT. Residues: CASSMSNEKLFF. V gene TRBV18 combines with J gene TRBJ1-4, with unresolved D. Trimming took 5 bases from V and 4 from J, leaving 5 bases between them. Germline V CDR1 and CDR2: KGHSH, LQKENI. This CDR3 has 12 amino acids.

This clone occurred once. The gene calls are TRBV18 and TRBJ1-1; 8 bases line up with TRBD1. The CDR3 length is 14 residues. The V segment lost 3 bases and the J segment 2 bases; nucleotides outside the gene matches: 2. The germline CDR1 and CDR2 sequences are KGHSH and LQKENI. The CDR3 bases are TGTGCCAGCTCACCCGCAGGGGGCAACACTGAAGCTTTCTTT. It yields the protein CASSPAGGNTEAFF.

In its sample, this clone was seen once. V and J are TRBV19 and TRBJ2-7; TRBD1 agrees at 8 bases. V lost 6 bases to trimming and J lost 0 bases; unmatched junction nucleotides: 4. The CDR3 loop spans 14 amino acids. The germline CDR1 and CDR2 sequences are LNHDA and SQIVND (reference sequence). The CDR3 protein is CASRTGDSSYEQYF. CDR3 nucleotides: TGTGCCAGTAGGACAGGGGATTCCTCCTACGAGCAGTACTTC.